Detailed here is one TCR beta chain. These data come from a study of blood T cell repertoires in COVID-19. Study as a whole: Some COVID-19 samples were acute and others convalescent; all came from the United States, Italy and Spain.

Original handling: Reference gene primers were amplified, and this amplification served to estimate nucleated cell counts. Using immunoSEQ multiplex PCR, the repertoire was profiled, and TCRdb retains in-frame clones only, with some absent. V, J and clone size reflect that table, while D and trimming were determined from the DNA. The sample lists about 16,000 clones, 80% to 90% occurring once. V lost 4 bases, J lost 7 bases, and 7 bases stayed unmatched. The V gene's germline CDR1 is SGHRS and CDR2 YFSETQ. This CDR3 region has 15 residues. This chain connects TRBV5-1 to TRBJ2-2, with 10 bases matching TRBD2. The receptor was isolated from a man older than 75 with active COVID-19. Sample: peripheral blood. The CDR3 loop reads CASSPRTSGSGELFF. The CDR3 DNA reads TGCGCCAGCAGCCCCCGGACTAGCGGAAGCGGGGAGCTGTTTTTT.